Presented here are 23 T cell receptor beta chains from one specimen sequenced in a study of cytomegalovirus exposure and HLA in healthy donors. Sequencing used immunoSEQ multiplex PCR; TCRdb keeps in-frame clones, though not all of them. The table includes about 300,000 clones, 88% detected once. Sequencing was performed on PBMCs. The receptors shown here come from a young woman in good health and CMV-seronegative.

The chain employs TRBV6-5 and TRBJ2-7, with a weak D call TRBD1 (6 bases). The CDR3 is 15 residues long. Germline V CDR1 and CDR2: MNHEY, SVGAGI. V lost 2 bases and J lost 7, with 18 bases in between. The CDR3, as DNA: TGTGCCAGCAGTTACACCCTGGGACAAACCGGGGAGCAGTACTTC. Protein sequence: CASSYTLGQTGEQYF.

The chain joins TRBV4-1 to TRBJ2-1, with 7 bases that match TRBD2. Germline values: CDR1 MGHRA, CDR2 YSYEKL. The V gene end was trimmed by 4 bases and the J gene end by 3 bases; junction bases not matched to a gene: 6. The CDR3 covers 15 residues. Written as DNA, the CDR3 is TGCGCCAGCAGCCCCAGCGGGACTAACTACAATGAGCAGTTCTTC. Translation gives CASSPSGTNYNEQFF.

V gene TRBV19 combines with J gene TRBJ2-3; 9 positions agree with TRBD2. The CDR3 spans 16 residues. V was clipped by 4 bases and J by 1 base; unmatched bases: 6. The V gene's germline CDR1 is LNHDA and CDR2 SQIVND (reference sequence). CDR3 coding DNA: TGTGCCAGTAGTACGTACTTAGCGGGAGGCACAGATACGCAGTATTTT. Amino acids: CASSTYLAGGTDTQYF.

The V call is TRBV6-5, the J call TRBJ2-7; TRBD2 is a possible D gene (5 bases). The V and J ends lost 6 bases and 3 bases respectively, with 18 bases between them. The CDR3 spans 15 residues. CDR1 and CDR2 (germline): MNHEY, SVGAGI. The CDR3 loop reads CASRILGALGYEQYF. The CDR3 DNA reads TGTGCCAGCAGAATTTTGGGAGCCCTAGGCTACGAGCAGTACTTC.

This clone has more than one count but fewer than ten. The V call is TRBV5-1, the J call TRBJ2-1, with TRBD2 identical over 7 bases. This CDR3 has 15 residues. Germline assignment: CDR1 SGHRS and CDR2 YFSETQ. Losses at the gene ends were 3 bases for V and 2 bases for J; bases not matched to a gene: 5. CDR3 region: CASSWAGTTYNEQFF. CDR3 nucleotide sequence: TGCGCCAGCAGCTGGGCCGGGACTACCTACAATGAGCAGTTCTTC.

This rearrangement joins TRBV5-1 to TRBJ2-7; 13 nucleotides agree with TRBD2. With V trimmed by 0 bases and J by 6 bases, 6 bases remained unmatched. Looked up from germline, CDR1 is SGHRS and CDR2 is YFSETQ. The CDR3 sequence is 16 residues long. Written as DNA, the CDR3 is TGCGCCAGCAGCTTGGGGGGGACTAGCGGGATGGGCGAGCAGTACTTC. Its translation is CASSLGGTSGMGEQYF.

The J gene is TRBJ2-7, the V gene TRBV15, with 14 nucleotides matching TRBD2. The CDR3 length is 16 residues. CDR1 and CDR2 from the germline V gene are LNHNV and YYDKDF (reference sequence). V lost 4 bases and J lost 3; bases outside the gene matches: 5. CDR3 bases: TGTGCCACCAGCACGACTAGCGGGAGGGCCTTCTACGAGCAGTACTTC. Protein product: CATSTTSGRAFYEQYF.

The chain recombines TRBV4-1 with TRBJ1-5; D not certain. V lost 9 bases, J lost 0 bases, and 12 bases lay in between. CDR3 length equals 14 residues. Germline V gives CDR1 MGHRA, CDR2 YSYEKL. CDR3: CASRSHHSNQPQHF. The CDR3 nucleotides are TGCGCCAGTAGGAGCCACCATAGCAATCAGCCCCAGCATTTT.

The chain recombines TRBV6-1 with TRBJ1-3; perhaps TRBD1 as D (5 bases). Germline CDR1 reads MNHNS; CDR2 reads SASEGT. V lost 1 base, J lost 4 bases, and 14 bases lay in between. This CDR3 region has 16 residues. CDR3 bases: TGTGCCAGCAGTGAAGGGGATCACAGGTCCGGAAACACCATATATTTT. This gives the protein CASSEGDHRSGNTIYF.

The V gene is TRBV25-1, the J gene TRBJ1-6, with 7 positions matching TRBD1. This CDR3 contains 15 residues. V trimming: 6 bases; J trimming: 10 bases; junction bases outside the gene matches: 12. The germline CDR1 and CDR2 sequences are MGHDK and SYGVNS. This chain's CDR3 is CASRGVTGRSSPLHF. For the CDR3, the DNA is TGTGCCAGCAGGGGGGTGACAGGGAGAAGCTCACCCCTCCACTTT.

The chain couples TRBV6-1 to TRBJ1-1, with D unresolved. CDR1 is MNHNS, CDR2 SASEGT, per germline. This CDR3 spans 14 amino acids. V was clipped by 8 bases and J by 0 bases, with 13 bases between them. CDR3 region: CASRFTQMNTEAFF. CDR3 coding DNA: TGTGCCAGCCGGTTTACACAGATGAACACTGAAGCTTTCTTT.

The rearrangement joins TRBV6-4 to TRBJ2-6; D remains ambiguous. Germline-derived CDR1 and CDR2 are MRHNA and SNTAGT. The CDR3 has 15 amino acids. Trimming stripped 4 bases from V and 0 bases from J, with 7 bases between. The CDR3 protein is CASSVDSSGANVLTF. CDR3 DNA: TGTGCCAGCAGTGTTGATAGCTCTGGGGCCAACGTCCTGACTTTC.

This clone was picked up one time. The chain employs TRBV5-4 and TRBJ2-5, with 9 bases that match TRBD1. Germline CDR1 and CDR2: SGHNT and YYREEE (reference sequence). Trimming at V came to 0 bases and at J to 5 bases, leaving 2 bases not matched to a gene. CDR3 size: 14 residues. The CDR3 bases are TGTGCCAGCAGCTTGGGACAGGGGGTTGAGACCCAGTACTTC. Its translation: CASSLGQGVETQYF.

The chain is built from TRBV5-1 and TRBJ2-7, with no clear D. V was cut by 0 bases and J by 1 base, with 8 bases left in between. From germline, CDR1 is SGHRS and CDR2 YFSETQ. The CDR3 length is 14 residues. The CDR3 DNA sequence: TGCGCCAGCAGCTTGGTTCCAGCGTCCTACGAGCAGTACTTC. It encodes CASSLVPASYEQYF. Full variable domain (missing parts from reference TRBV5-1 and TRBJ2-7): KAGVTQTPRYLIKTRGQQVTLSCSPISGHRSVSWYQQTPGQGLQFLFEYFSETQRNKGNFPGRFSGRQFSNSRSEMNVSTLELGDSALYLCASSLVPASYEQYFGPGTRLTVT.

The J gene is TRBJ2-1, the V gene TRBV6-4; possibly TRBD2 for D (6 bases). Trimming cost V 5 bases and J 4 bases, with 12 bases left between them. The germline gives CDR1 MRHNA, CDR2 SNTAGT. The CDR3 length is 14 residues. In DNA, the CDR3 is TGTGCCAGCAGTAACGGGGGAACTTACAATGAGCAGTTCTTC. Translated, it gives CASSNGGTYNEQFF.

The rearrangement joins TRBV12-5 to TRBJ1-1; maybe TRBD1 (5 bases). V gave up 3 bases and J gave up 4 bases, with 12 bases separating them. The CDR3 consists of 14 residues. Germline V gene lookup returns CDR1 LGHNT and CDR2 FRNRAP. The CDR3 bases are TGTGCTAGTGGTTTAGGGGAGGGGAGCACTGAAGCTTTCTTT. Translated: CASGLGEGSTEAFF.

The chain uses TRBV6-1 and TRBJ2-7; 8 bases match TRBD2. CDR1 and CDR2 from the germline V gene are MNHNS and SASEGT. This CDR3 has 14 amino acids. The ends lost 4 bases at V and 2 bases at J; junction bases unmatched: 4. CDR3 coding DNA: TGTGCCAGCAGTGCCGGGACTAGGGCCTACGAGCAGTACTTC. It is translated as CASSAGTRAYEQYF.

The CDR3 sequence is CASSQGYNEQYF. The CDR3 DNA is TGTGCCAGCAGCCAAGGATACAACGAGCAGTACTTC. The chain joins TRBV14 to TRBJ2-7, with unresolved D. Trimming cost V 1 base and J 5 bases, with 6 bases left between them. Germline V gene sequence: CDR1 SGHDN, CDR2 FVKESK. CDR3 length equals 12 residues. The complete variable domain, with remaining parts taken from reference TRBV14 and TRBJ2-7, reads EAGVTQFPSHSVIEKGQTVTLRCDPISGHDNLYWYRRVMGKEIKFLLHFVKESKQDESGMPNNRFLAERTGGTYSTLKVQPAELEDSGVYFCASSQGYNEQYFGPGTRLTVT.

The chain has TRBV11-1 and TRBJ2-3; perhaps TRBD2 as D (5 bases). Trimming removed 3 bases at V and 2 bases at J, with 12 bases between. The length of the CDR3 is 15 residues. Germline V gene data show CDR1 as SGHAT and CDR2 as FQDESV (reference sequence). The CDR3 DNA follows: TGTGCCAGCAGCTTCCCCGGGATTTTCACAGATACGCAGTATTTT. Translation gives CASSFPGIFTDTQYF.

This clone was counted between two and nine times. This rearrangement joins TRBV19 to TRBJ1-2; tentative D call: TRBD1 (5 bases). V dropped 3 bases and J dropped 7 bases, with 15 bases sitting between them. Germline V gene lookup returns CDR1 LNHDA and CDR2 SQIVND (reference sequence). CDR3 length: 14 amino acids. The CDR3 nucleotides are TGTGCCAGTAGTATGTTGAGCGGGGACGCTGGCTACACCTTC. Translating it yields CASSMLSGDAGYTF.

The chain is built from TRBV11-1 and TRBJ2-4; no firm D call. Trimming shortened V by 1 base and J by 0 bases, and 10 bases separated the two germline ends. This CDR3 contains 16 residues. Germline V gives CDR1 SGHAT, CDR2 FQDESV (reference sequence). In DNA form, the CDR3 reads TGTGCCAGCAGCTTAGGAGTTATGTCAGCCAAAAACATTCAGTACTTC. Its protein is CASSLGVMSAKNIQYF. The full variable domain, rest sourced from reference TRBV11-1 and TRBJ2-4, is EAEVAQSPRYKITEKSQAVAFWCDPISGHATLYWYRQILGQGPELLVQFQDESVVDDSQLPKDRFSAERLKGVDSTLKIQPAELGDSAMYLCASSLGVMSAKNIQYFGAGTRLSVL.

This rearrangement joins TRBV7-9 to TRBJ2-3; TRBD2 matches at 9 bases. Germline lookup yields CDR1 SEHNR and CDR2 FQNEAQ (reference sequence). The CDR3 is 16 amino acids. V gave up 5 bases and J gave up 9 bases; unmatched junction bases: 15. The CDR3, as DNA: TGTGCCAGCAGCCCACCGGCGGGAGGGCCCCGGGCAACGCAGTATTTT. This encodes CASSPPAGGPRATQYF.

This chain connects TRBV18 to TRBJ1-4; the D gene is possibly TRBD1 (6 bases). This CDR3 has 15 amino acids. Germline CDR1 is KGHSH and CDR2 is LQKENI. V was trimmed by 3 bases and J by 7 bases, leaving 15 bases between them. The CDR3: CASSPVQGLVEKLFF. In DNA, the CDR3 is TGTGCCAGCTCACCCGTACAGGGCTTAGTTGAAAAACTGTTTTTT.